The 25 T cell receptor beta chains below come from one sample, sequenced in a study of patients and donors after allogeneic stem cell transplantation. TCRdb ran MiXCR on the RT-PCR reads and lists one entry per CDR3 protein. This table has about a million distinct CDR3 sequences, more than 15% appearing once. The sequenced sample was blood, either unsorted or a sorted T cell fraction (not recorded which). These receptor sequences come from a human donor who was either an allogeneic HSCT recipient or a stem cell or donor lymphocyte infusion donor (not recorded which). It is not recorded whose cells these are; they may come from a transplant donor.

This sequence joins TRBV20-1 and TRBJ2-4; D is ambiguous. CDR1 and CDR2 (germline): DFQATT, SNEGSKA (reference sequence). CDR3 size: 15 residues. V was shortened by 0 bases and J by 4 bases, with 13 bases between the two germline ends. The CDR3 sequence is CSARDPPDQKNIQYF. The CDR3 DNA sequence: TGCAGTGCTAGAGATCCCCCGGACCAAAAAAACATTCAGTACTTC.

This clonotype was recorded many times. The chain recombines TRBV4-1 with TRBJ2-1; 11 nucleotides line up with TRBD1. From germline, CDR1 is MGHRA and CDR2 YSYEKL. CDR3 length: 18 residues. With V trimmed by 1 base and J by 4 bases, 9 bases remained unmatched. The CDR3 nucleotides read TGCGCCAGCAGCCAAGGACTTCCGGGACAGGGGGGATACAATGAGCAGTTCTTC. Protein: CASSQGLPGQGGYNEQFF.

This chain uses TRBV20-1 with TRBJ2-7; weak D call: TRBD1 (6 bases). Trimming removed 2 bases at V and 7 bases at J, with 24 bases between. Germline values: CDR1 DFQATT, CDR2 SNEGSKA (reference sequence). The CDR3 sequence is 16 residues long. CDR3 in amino acids: CSARTATGRALWEQYF. The CDR3 DNA is TGCAGTGCTAGAACCGCGACAGGTCGGGCCCTCTGGGAGCAGTACTTC.

The rearrangement uses TRBV20-1 and TRBJ1-2; a weak D match, TRBD1 (5 bases). The CDR3 consists of 14 residues. CDR1 is DFQATT, CDR2 SNEGSKA, per germline (reference sequence). The germline V and J ends were trimmed by 2 bases and 7 bases, with 17 bases remaining between them. DNA for the CDR3: TGCAGTGCTAGAACCGGGACTTCAAAGGGTGGCTACACCTTC. Translation gives CSARTGTSKGGYTF.

Only a few counts were recorded for this clonotype. This rearrangement joins TRBV7-9 to TRBJ2-1; 13 bases line up with TRBD2. V was pared by 5 bases and J by 5 bases, with 6 bases of the junction left unmatched. This CDR3 contains 16 residues. The V gene's germline CDR1 is SEHNR and CDR2 FQNEAQ (reference sequence). Here the CDR3 reads CASSQGTSGDHNEQFF. In nucleotides, the CDR3 is TGTGCCAGCAGCCAGGGGACTAGCGGGGACCACAATGAGCAGTTCTTC.

This clonotype has only a few counts. J is TRBJ2-7 and V is TRBV3-1; D might be TRBD2 (6 bases). The length of the CDR3 is 15 residues. Germline lookup yields CDR1 LGHDT and CDR2 YNNKEL (reference sequence). With 6 bases removed from V and 1 base from J, the gap between germline ends came to 16 bases. The CDR3 bases are TGTGCCAGCAGTCGCCGACTAGACCTTTCCTACGAGCAGTACTTC. This encodes CASSRRLDLSYEQYF.

CDR3 nucleotides: TGTGCCATCAGTGAGTCTGACAGGGGTAATTCACCCCTCCACTTT. Its translation: CAISESDRGNSPLHF. The genes are TRBV10-3 and TRBJ1-6; 8 bases line up with TRBD1. CDR1 and CDR2 (germline): ENHRY, SYGVKD. Trimming removed 0 bases from V and 6 bases from J; junction bases left unmatched: 1. The CDR3 covers 15 residues.

The chain couples TRBV4-2 to TRBJ2-3; D remains ambiguous. In germline, CDR1 is LGHNA, CDR2 YNFKEQ. Trimming removed 1 base at V and 0 bases at J, with 11 bases between. This CDR3 contains 16 residues. Here the CDR3 reads CASSQGALPSTDTQYF. Written as DNA, the CDR3 is TGTGCCAGCAGCCAAGGGGCACTACCCAGCACAGATACGCAGTATTTT.

Only a few counts were recorded for this clonotype. This rearrangement joins TRBV29-1 to TRBJ2-7; 9 nucleotides line up with TRBD1. Germline trimming cut 4 bases from V and 2 bases from J; bases unmatched to any gene: 6. Germline V gene sequence: CDR1 SQVTM, CDR2 ANQGSEA. The CDR3 is made up of 14 amino acids. This chain's CDR3 is CSVVGTGKAYEQYF. CDR3 DNA: TGCAGCGTTGTAGGGACAGGGAAGGCCTACGAGCAGTACTTC.

The chain joins TRBV5-1 to TRBJ2-3; D gene uncertain. Germline CDR1 and CDR2: SGHRS and YFSETQ. Deletions cut 1 base from V and 1 base from J, with 13 bases between. The CDR3 sequence is 16 residues long. CDR3 sequence reads: CASSLLAPRGTDTQYF. The DNA of the CDR3 is TGCGCCAGCAGCTTGTTAGCTCCTCGAGGCACAGATACGCAGTATTTT.

This chain joins TRBV4-3 and TRBJ1-2; D is unclear. The CDR3 extends over 15 amino acids. V gave up 4 bases and J gave up 2 bases, with 14 bases separating them. Looked up from germline, CDR1 is LGHNA and CDR2 is YSLEER. The CDR3: CASSPARTENYGYTF. In DNA form, the CDR3 reads TGCGCCAGCAGCCCCGCTCGGACGGAAAACTATGGCTACACCTTC.

CDR3 nucleotide sequence: TGCGCCAGCAGCTTGGTTCCAGGGAACACCGGGGAGCTGTTTTTT. Its translation is CASSLVPGNTGELFF. The chain carries TRBV5-1 and TRBJ2-2; D ambiguous. Germline assignment: CDR1 SGHRS and CDR2 YFSETQ. V was trimmed by 0 bases and J by 1 base, leaving 7 bases between them. This CDR3 contains 15 residues.

This clonotype came up a few times. The chain links TRBV12-3 or TRBV12-4 to TRBJ1-2; TRBD1 might be the D (6 bases). The V end was cut by 3 bases, the J end by 1 base, with 12 bases between. The CDR3 has 15 amino acids. CDR3 amino acids: CASSLWTDNNYGYTF. In DNA, the CDR3 is TGTGCCAGCAGTTTGTGGACAGATAATAACTATGGCTACACCTTC.

The rearrangement joins TRBV15 to TRBJ1-2, with unresolved D. The CDR3 is 17 residues long. Between the trimmed V and J ends, which lost 1 base and 5 bases, there was a span of 20 bases. CDR1 and CDR2 from the germline V gene are LNHNV and YYDKDF (reference sequence). CDR3 loop: CATSRVEGSVFLYGYTF. The CDR3 DNA follows: TGTGCCACCAGCAGAGTCGAGGGCAGTGTTTTCCTGTATGGCTACACCTTC. The full variable domain, in which reference TRBV15 and TRBJ1-2 provide the parts outside the CDR3, is DAMVIQNPRYQVTQFGKPVTLSCSQTLNHNVMYWYQQKSSQAPKLLFHYYDKDFNNEADTPDNFQSRRPNTSFCFLDIRSPGLGDTAMYLCATSRVEGSVFLYGYTFGSGTRLTVV.

The CDR3 nucleotides are TGTGCCAGCAGCCCCCTAGCGGGCCGGGCGGATGAGCAGTTCTTC. It codes for CASSPLAGRADEQFF. The chain carries TRBV7-9 and TRBJ2-1; 8 bases align to TRBD2. Germline loops: CDR1 SEHNR, CDR2 FQNEAQ (reference sequence). The CDR3 is made up of 15 amino acids. V trimming: 5 bases; J trimming: 8 bases; junction bases outside the gene matches: 11.

This chain uses TRBV5-6 with TRBJ2-7; D tentatively fits TRBD1 or TRBD2 (5 bases each). The CDR3 is 15 amino acids. Trimming cost V 3 bases and J 0 bases, with 13 bases left between them. Germline loops: CDR1 SGHDT, CDR2 YYEEEE. Here the CDR3 DNA reads TGTGCCAGCAGCTCACGGGGCGAGCTCTCCTACGAGCAGTACTTC. Its translation: CASSSRGELSYEQYF. Looking up the rest from reference TRBV5-6 and TRBJ2-7 gives the full variable domain: DAGVTQSPTHLIKTRGQQVTLRCSPKSGHDTVSWYQQALGQGPQFIFQYYEEEERQRGNFPDRFSGHQFPNYSSELNVNALLLGDSALYLCASSSRGELSYEQYFGPGTRLTVT.

The chain recombines TRBV12-3 or TRBV12-4 with TRBJ2-7, with D possibly matching TRBD2 (6 bases). Trimming shortened V by 3 bases and J by 2 bases, and 14 bases separated the two germline ends. This CDR3 is built from 15 residues. CDR3 DNA: TGTGCCAGCAGTTTGGGGGGAGTGCTCGCCTACGAGCAGTACTTC. Its protein is CASSLGGVLAYEQYF.

This clonotype appeared a few times. CDR3 nucleotides: TGTGCCAGCGCCCTTAACAGCCTGAACACTGAAGCTTTCTTT. Amino acid sequence: CASALNSLNTEAFF. The J gene is TRBJ1-1, the V gene TRBV12-3 or TRBV12-4; no firm D call. Trimming removed 8 bases at V and 0 bases at J, with 13 bases between. There are 14 residues in the CDR3.

The chain joins TRBV20-1 to TRBJ2-1, with TRBD2 matching over 9 bases. Losses at the gene ends were 2 bases for V and 8 bases for J; bases not matched to a gene: 13. From germline, CDR1 is DFQATT and CDR2 SNEGSKA (reference sequence). The CDR3 runs to 16 residues. CDR3 sequence: CSARPRGGTSIHEQFF. The CDR3 DNA follows: TGCAGTGCTAGACCCCGAGGAGGGACTAGCATCCATGAGCAGTTCTTC.

This clonotype turned up a few times. The rearrangement joins TRBV20-1 to TRBJ2-1; D gene uncertain. The CDR3 runs to 13 residues. CDR1 is DFQATT and CDR2 is SNEGSKA in the germline V gene (reference sequence). Between the trimmed V and J ends, which lost 0 bases and 10 bases, there was a span of 13 bases. The CDR3 loop reads CSARDLAQVEQFF. The CDR3 DNA follows: TGCAGTGCTAGAGATCTGGCTCAAGTCGAGCAGTTCTTC.

In its sample, this clonotype was seen a few times. This rearrangement joins TRBV7-3 to TRBJ2-1, with TRBD1 matching over 9 bases. Germline CDR1 SGHTA, CDR2 FQGTGA. The V and J ends lost 5 bases and 0 bases, in that order; junction bases with no gene match: 5. The CDR3 loop spans 16 amino acids. The CDR3 region has the DNA TGTGCCAGCAGCCTACAGGGGGCTAGCTCCTACAATGAGCAGTTCTTC. This codes for CASSLQGASSYNEQFF.

This sequence joins TRBV29-1 and TRBJ1-6, with D hard to call. Germline CDR1 reads SQVTM; CDR2 reads ANQGSEA. There are 13 residues in the CDR3. CDR3 coding DNA: TGCAGACCTGACTTCACCTATAATTCACCCCTCCACTTT. It translates to CRPDFTYNSPLHF.

This clonotype was observed a handful of times. V gene TRBV4-2 combines with J gene TRBJ2-3; 13 nucleotides match TRBD2. Germline values: CDR1 LGHNA, CDR2 YNFKEQ. Unmatched junction bases numbered 6, after V lost 4 bases and J lost 5 bases. The CDR3 is made up of 16 amino acids. CDR3 DNA sequence: TGTGCCAGCAGCCCAGGCGGACTAGCGGGAGTAGATACGCAGTATTTT. Its translation: CASSPGGLAGVDTQYF.

In this sample, this clonotype turned up a few times. J is TRBJ2-7 and V is TRBV20-1, with 11 bases matching TRBD2. V was pared by 4 bases and J by 4 bases, with 6 bases of the junction left unmatched. This CDR3 spans 14 amino acids. Germline CDR1 and CDR2: DFQATT and SNEGSKA (reference sequence). This chain's CDR3 is CSATSGTSGYEQYF. The CDR3, as DNA: TGCAGTGCTACCTCCGGGACTAGCGGATACGAGCAGTACTTC.

This clonotype was picked up a small number of times. J is TRBJ1-6 and V is TRBV4-3; 7 nucleotides line up with TRBD1. V shed 2 bases, J shed 7 bases, and the junction held 5 bases outside the gene matches. The CDR3 spans 15 residues. Germline CDR1 LGHNA, CDR2 YSLEER. The CDR3 DNA reads as TGCGCCAGCAGCCAAAGCCAGGGGGGGAATTCACCCCTCCACTTT. It yields the protein CASSQSQGGNSPLHF.